A single sample gave rise to the 9 T cell receptor beta chains below, sequenced in a study of molecular identifiers for immune sequencing clone quantification. Each CDR3 protein is one row after TCRdb ran MiXCR on the PCR reads. The repertoire holds about 640,000 distinct CDR3 sequences, with just under 20% as singletons. Sequencing used naive CD8+ T cells from blood, with Jurkat cell RNA spiked in. Noted subset: FACS-sorted CD8+CD4-CCR7+CD45RA+ naive T cells. The origin of the receptors is a human donor in good health. Some libraries in this study had Jurkat cell RNA spiked in.

This clonotype came up a few times. This chain uses TRBV6-2 or TRBV6-3 with TRBJ2-7; tentative D call: TRBD1 (6 bases). Per germline, CDR1 MNHEY and CDR2 SVGEGT. Trimming took 5 bases from V and 4 from J, leaving 21 bases between them. The CDR3 spans 16 residues. The CDR3 loop reads CASSDYSVLQGYEQYF. The CDR3 bases are TGTGCCAGCAGTGACTATTCCGTGCTACAGGGATACGAGCAGTACTTC.

This chain links TRBV12-3 or TRBV12-4 with TRBJ2-7; D perhaps matches TRBD2 (6 bases). The CDR3 consists of 14 residues. V lost 3 bases to trimming and J lost 3 bases, with 12 bases between them. The DNA for the CDR3 is TGTGCCAGCAGTTTTGGCCGGAGGGACTACGAGCAGTACTTC. Its protein product is CASSFGRRDYEQYF.

As regards this clonotype: A much bigger clone sits one base away, suggesting this may be a read error. CDR3 protein: CAWSLDLYNEQYF. The DNA of the CDR3 is TGTGCCTGGAGTTTAGACCTCTACAATGAGCAGTACTTC. The chain carries TRBV30 and TRBJ2-4; D ambiguous. Germline lookup yields CDR1 GTSNPN and CDR2 SVGIG (reference sequence). The CDR3 extends over 13 amino acids. Trimming shortened V by 2 bases and J by 13 bases, and 18 bases separated the two germline ends. Looking up the rest from reference TRBV30 and TRBJ2-4 gives the full variable domain: SQTIHQWPATLVQPVGSPLSLECTVEGTSNPNLYWYRQAAGRGLQLLFYSVGIGQISSEVPQNLSASRPQDRQFILSSKKLLLSDSGFYLCAWSLDLYNEQYFGAGTRLSVL.

A word on this clonotype: At one boundary the junction diverges from the germline segment, which might be a read error. This rearrangement joins TRBV7-6 to TRBJ2-3; D ambiguous. Germline lookup yields CDR1 SGHVS and CDR2 FNYEAQ. The CDR3 runs 15 residues. CDR3 in DNA: TGTGCCAGCAGCTTATTTCGGTCCTCCACAGATACGCGGTATTTT. Translation gives CASSLFRSSTDTRYF.

There are many counts of this clonotype. The rearrangement uses TRBV6-1 and TRBJ2-6, with 7 bases that match TRBD1. J lost 0 bases, V lost 6 bases, and 8 bases had no gene match. Germline-derived CDR1 and CDR2 are MNHNS and SASEGT. The CDR3 extends over 17 amino acids. In DNA, the CDR3 is TGTGCCAGCAGGAGTGACAGGGCCATCTCTGGGGCCAACGTCCTGACTTTC. Translated, it gives CASRSDRAISGANVLTF.

This clonotype was detected many times. The CDR3 protein is CASIKVVRNQPQHF. DNA of the CDR3: TGTGCCAGCATCAAGGTAGTTCGCAATCAGCCCCAGCATTTT. The chain has TRBV21-1 and TRBJ1-5. TRBV21-1 constitutes a pseudogene. The CDR3 is 14 residues long.

This clonotype was recorded at least ten times. The chain uses TRBV2 and TRBJ2-4, with D possibly TRBD2 on 5 matching bases. The CDR3 has 15 amino acids. CDR1 is SNHLY, CDR2 FYNNEI, per germline. V was cut by 4 bases and J by 7 bases, with 17 bases left in between. The CDR3 DNA follows: TGTGCCAGCAGTGGGGATGACGAGGGAGAGAACATTCAGTACTTC. This codes for CASSGDDEGENIQYF.

This clonotype was detected only a few times. The V call is TRBV28, the J call TRBJ2-7; 7 bases match TRBD1. CDR1 is MDHEN and CDR2 is SYDVKM in the germline V gene. The CDR3 sequence is 15 residues long. The V and J ends lost 1 base and 2 bases, in that order; junction bases with no gene match: 5. The CDR3: CASSLSTGETYEQYF. The CDR3 DNA is TGTGCCAGCAGTTTATCCACAGGGGAGACCTACGAGCAGTACTTC.

The sample holds many counts of this clonotype. The chain uses TRBV27 and TRBJ2-3; a possible D gene is TRBD1 (6 bases). V shed 4 bases and J shed 4 bases, with 21 bases lying between them. CDR3 length equals 17 residues. From germline, CDR1 is MNHEY and CDR2 SMNVEV (reference sequence). The CDR3, as DNA: TGTGCCAGCAGTTCACCCCAGAGGCAGGGGCTGGCAGATACGCAGTATTTT. Translating it yields CASSSPQRQGLADTQYF.